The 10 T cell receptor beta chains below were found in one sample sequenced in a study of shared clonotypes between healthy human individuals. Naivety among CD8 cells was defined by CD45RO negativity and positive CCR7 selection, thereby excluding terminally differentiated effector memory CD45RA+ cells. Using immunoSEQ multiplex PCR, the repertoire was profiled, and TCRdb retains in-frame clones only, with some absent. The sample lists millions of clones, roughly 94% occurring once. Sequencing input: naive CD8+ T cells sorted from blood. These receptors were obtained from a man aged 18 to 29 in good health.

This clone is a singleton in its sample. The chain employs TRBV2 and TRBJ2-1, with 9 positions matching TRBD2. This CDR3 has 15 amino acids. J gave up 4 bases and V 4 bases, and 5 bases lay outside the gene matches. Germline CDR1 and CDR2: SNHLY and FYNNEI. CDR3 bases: TGTGCCAGCAGTGGACTAGCGGAGCCTTACAATGAGCAGTTCTTC. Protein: CASSGLAEPYNEQFF.

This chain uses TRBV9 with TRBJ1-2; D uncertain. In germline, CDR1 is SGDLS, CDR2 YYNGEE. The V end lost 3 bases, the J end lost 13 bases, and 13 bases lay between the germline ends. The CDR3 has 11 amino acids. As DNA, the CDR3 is TGTGCCAGCAGCGGACCTGGTTCAAGCACCTTC. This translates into CASSGPGSSTF.

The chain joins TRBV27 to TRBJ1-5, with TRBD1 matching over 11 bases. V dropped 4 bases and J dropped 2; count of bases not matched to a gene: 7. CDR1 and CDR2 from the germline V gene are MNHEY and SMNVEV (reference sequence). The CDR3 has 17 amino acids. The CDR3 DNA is TGTGCCAGCAGTTCCGGGACAGGGGGTCGGGGCAATCAGCCCCAGCATTTT. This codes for CASSSGTGGRGNQPQHF.

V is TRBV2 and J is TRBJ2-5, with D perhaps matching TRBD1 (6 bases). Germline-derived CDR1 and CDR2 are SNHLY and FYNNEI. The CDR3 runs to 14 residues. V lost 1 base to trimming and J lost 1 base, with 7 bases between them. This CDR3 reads CASSEDRVQETQYF. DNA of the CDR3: TGTGCCAGCAGTGAAGACAGGGTCCAAGAGACCCAGTACTTC.

CDR3 protein: CASSLGLGVYEQYF. DNA of the CDR3: TGTGCCAGCAGTCTGGGGCTGGGCGTCTACGAGCAGTACTTC. V usage is TRBV27 and J usage is TRBJ2-7; a possible D gene is TRBD1 (5 bases). V lost 5 bases and J 3 bases, leaving 14 bases between the germline ends. Germline V gene lookup returns CDR1 MNHEY and CDR2 SMNVEV (reference sequence). CDR3 size: 14 residues.

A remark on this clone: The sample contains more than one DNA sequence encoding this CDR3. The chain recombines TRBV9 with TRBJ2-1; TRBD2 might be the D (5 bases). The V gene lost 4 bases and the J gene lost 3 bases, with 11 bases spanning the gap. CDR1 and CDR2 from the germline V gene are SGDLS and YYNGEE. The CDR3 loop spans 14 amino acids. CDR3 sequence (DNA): TGTGCCAGCAGCCCCAGCGGAGTCTACAATGAGCAGTTCTTC. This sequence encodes CASSPSGVYNEQFF.

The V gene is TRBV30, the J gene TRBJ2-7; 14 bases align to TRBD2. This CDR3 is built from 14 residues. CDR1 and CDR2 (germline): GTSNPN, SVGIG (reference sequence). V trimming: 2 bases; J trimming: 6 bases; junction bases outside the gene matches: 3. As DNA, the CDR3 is TGTGCCTGGAGTTCGACTAGCGGGAGGGTCGAGCAGTACTTC. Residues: CAWSSTSGRVEQYF.

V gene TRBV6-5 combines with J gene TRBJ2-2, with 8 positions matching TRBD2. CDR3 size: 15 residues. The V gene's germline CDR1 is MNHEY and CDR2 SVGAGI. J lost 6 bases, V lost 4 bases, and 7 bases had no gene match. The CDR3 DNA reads TGTGCCAGCAGTTTCGAGCGGGAGTGGGCCGGGGAGCTGTTTTTT. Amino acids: CASSFEREWAGELFF.

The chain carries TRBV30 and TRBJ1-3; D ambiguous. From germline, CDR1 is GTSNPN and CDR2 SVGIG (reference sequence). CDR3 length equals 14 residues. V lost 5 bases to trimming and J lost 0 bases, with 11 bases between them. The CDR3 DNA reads TGTGCCTGGCTTGGGCGTTACTCTGGAAACACCATATATTTT. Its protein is CAWLGRYSGNTIYF.

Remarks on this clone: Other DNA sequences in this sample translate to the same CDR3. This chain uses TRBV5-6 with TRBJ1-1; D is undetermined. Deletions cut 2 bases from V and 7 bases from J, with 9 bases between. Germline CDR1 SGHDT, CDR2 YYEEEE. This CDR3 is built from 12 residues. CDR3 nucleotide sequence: TGTGCCAGCAGCTTCGGCCCCCTTGAAGCTTTCTTT. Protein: CASSFGPLEAFF.